These 15 T cell receptor beta chains originate from one sample sequenced in a study of blood T cell repertoires in COVID-19. Clones were read by immunoSEQ multiplex PCR, and TCRdb kept only the in-frame ones, dropping some. The sample lists roughly 120,000 clones, more than 60% occurring once. Sequenced sample: peripheral blood. These receptors all come from a man between 65 and 80 years old with acute or convalescent COVID-19.

The chain combines TRBV5-4 with TRBJ2-1; 9 bases are a match to TRBD2. J was trimmed by 7 bases and V by 6 bases; bases with no gene match: 14. The CDR3 has 16 residues. CDR1 and CDR2 (germline): SGHNT, YYREEE (reference sequence). The CDR3 DNA sequence: TGTGCCAGCACCCCACGGGGGCGGGGGGGCGGAAATGAGCAGTTCTTC. Amino acids: CASTPRGRGGGNEQFF.

The sample holds a few counts of this clone. The chain couples TRBV7-9 to TRBJ1-2; 8 bases fit TRBD1. After removal of 5 bases from V and 7 bases from J, the junction contained 3 bases not matched to a gene. This CDR3 region has 12 residues. Germline assignment: CDR1 SEHNR and CDR2 FQNEAQ (reference sequence). The CDR3 DNA sequence: TGTGCCAGCAGCCGGACAGGGTCTGGCTACACCTTC. It translates to CASSRTGSGYTF. Full variable domain (outside the CDR3, taken from reference TRBV7-9 and TRBJ1-2): DTGVSQNPRHKITKRGQNVTFRCDPISEHNRLYWYRQTLGQGPEFLTYFQNEAQLEKSRLLSDRFSAERPKGSFSTLEIQRTEQGDSAMYLCASSRTGSGYTFGSGTRLTVV.

This chain connects TRBV5-1 to TRBJ2-1; TRBD2 agrees at 10 bases. Germline V gene sequence: CDR1 SGHRS, CDR2 YFSETQ. With 2 bases clipped from V and 9 bases from J, the junction kept 11 bases outside the gene matches. The CDR3 contains 16 residues. The CDR3 reads CASSLWGLAGDVEQFF. The CDR3, as DNA: TGCGCCAGCAGCTTATGGGGGCTAGCGGGAGATGTTGAGCAGTTCTTC.

This chain connects TRBV6-2 or TRBV6-3 to TRBJ2-5; weak D call: TRBD1 (6 bases). The V gene's germline CDR1 is MNHEY and CDR2 SVGEGT. CDR3 length: 12 amino acids. The germline V and J ends were trimmed by 4 bases and 4 bases, with 7 bases remaining between them. The CDR3 DNA follows: TGTGCCAGCAGTTGGGACATAGAGACCCAGTACTTC. Its protein product is CASSWDIETQYF.

This clone was recorded only once. The gene calls are TRBV3-1 (or the pseudogene TRBV3-2) and TRBJ1-6; D remains ambiguous. CDR3 size: 14 residues. CDR1 and CDR2 from the germline V gene are LGHDT and YNNKEL (reference sequence). V was cut by 2 bases and J by 4 bases, with 6 bases left in between. The CDR3: CASSQPGYNSPLHF. The DNA of the CDR3 is TGTGCCAGCAGCCAACCAGGATATAATTCACCCCTCCACTTT.

Only one count was recorded for this clone. The J gene is TRBJ1-2, the V gene TRBV19; D remains unclear. V was shortened by 4 bases and J by 4 bases, with 16 bases between the two germline ends. Germline lookup yields CDR1 LNHDA and CDR2 SQIVND (reference sequence). The CDR3 extends over 15 amino acids. CDR3 sequence: CASSTTNSLGYGYTF. DNA of the CDR3: TGTGCCAGTAGTACCACTAATTCCCTCGGCTATGGCTACACCTTC.

This clone showed up just a few times. The chain carries TRBV2 and TRBJ1-5, with D unclear. CDR1 is SNHLY and CDR2 is FYNNEI in the germline V gene. Deletions cut 7 bases from V and 6 bases from J, with 19 bases between. This CDR3 is built from 15 residues. In DNA form, the CDR3 reads TGTGCCAGCACTCCGTTCGGGGAGGGTGGTCAGCCCCAGCATTTT. This sequence encodes CASTPFGEGGQPQHF.

J is TRBJ1-6 and V is TRBV12-2. TRBV12-2 is shown as a pseudogene. The CDR3 runs to 17 residues. The CDR3: CASRLARVSLYNSPLHF. DNA of the CDR3: TGTGCAAGTCGCTTAGCGCGGGTCAGTCTCTATAATTCACCCCTCCACTTT.

The gene calls are TRBV21-1 and TRBJ2-6; TRBD1, the D gene given by the table, was not confirmed from the DNA. TRBV21-1 is labeled a pseudogene. CDR3 length: 18 amino acids. Here the CDR3 reads CASSNPQGTTAGANVLTF. The CDR3 region has the DNA TGTGCCAGCAGCAACCCGCAGGGTACGACCGCTGGGGCCAACGTCCTGACTTTC.

The rearrangement links TRBV5-8 to TRBJ1-5, with 7 bases lining up with TRBD1. Germline V CDR1 and CDR2: SGHTS, YDEGEE. J lost 9 bases, V lost 4 bases, and 10 bases had no gene match. The CDR3 spans 14 residues. The CDR3 is CASSILQGERPQHF. Here the CDR3 DNA reads TGTGCCAGCAGCATTTTGCAGGGGGAACGGCCCCAGCATTTT.

The J gene is TRBJ2-1, the V gene TRBV29-1; 8 bases agree with TRBD2. The CDR3 extends over 13 amino acids. V shed 5 bases, J shed 9 bases, and the junction held 9 bases outside the gene matches. Germline CDR1 SQVTM, CDR2 ANQGSEA. The CDR3 loop reads CSVLRGGQVEQFF. DNA of the CDR3: TGCAGCGTTCTTCGGGGGGGCCAGGTTGAGCAGTTCTTC.

In this sample, this clone turned up once. The chain combines TRBV4-1 with TRBJ2-3, with 7 bases lining up with TRBD1. V lost 0 bases and J lost 2; bases outside the gene matches: 8. CDR3 length equals 17 residues. The germline V gene encodes CDR1 MGHRA and CDR2 YSYEKL. CDR3 in DNA: TGCGCCAGCAGCCAAGAGGGCAGGGGGATACCCACAGATACGCAGTATTTT. It specifies CASSQEGRGIPTDTQYF.

For the CDR3, the DNA is TGTGCCAGCGTTACCGGGACAGTCTCAAATGAGCAGTTCTTC. It yields the protein CASVTGTVSNEQFF. The chain links TRBV7-2 to TRBJ2-1; the match to TRBD1 covers 7 bases. The CDR3 loop spans 14 amino acids. V shed 8 bases and J 7 bases; nucleotides not matched to a gene: 11. Germline lookup yields CDR1 SGHTA and CDR2 FQGNSA.

The chain is built from TRBV4-1 and TRBJ1-4; 9 bases match TRBD1. Germline values: CDR1 MGHRA, CDR2 YSYEKL. The ends lost 0 bases at V and 7 bases at J; junction bases unmatched: 6. The CDR3 has 16 amino acids. Here the CDR3 DNA reads TGCGCCAGCAGCCAAGATCACGGGACAGGGAGTGAAAAACTGTTTTTT. Translated, it gives CASSQDHGTGSEKLFF.

This chain connects TRBV11-2 to TRBJ2-3; TRBD2 might be the D (6 bases). V shed 1 base and J shed 4 bases, with 12 bases lying between them. Looked up from germline, CDR1 is SGHAT and CDR2 is FQNNGV. This CDR3 region has 15 residues. The DNA of the CDR3 is TGTGCCAGCAGCTTAGTAGGCGGGGCCCCAGATACGCAGTATTTT. This translates into CASSLVGGAPDTQYF.